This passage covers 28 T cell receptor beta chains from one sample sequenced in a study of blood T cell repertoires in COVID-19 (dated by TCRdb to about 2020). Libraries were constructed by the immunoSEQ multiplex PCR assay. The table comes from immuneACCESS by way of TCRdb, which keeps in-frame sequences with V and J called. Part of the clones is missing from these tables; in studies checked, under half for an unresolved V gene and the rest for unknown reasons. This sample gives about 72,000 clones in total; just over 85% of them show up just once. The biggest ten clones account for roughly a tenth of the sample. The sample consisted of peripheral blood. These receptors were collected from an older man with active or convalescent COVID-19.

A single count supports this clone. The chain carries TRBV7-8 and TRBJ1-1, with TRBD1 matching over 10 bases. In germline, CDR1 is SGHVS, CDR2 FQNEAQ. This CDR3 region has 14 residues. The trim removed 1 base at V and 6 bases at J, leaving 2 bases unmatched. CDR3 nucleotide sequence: TGTGCCAGCAGCTTAGGACAGGGGGCGGCTGAAGCTTTCTTT. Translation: CASSLGQGAAEAFF.

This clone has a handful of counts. CDR3 sequence: CASSLMAGNNQPQHF. CDR3 DNA sequence: TGTGCCAGCAGCTTAATGGCAGGGAACAATCAGCCCCAGCATTTT. The chain links TRBV7-2 to TRBJ1-5; D is possibly TRBD1 (5 bases). Looked up from germline, CDR1 is SGHTA and CDR2 is FQGNSA. Between the trimmed V and J ends, which lost 2 bases and 3 bases, there was a span of 11 bases. This CDR3 has 15 residues.

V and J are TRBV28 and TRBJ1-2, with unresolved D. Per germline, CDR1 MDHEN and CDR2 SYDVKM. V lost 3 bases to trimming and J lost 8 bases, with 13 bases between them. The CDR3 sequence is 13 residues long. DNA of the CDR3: TGTGCCAGCAGTTTTGGCAGTACCTCGGGCTACACCTTC. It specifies CASSFGSTSGYTF.

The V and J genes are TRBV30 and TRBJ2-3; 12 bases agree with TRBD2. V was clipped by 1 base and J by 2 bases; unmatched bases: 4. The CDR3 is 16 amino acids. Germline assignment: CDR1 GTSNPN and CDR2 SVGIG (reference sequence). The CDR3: CAWSALAGGPTDTQYF. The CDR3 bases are TGTGCCTGGAGTGCCCTAGCGGGAGGGCCCACAGATACGCAGTATTTT. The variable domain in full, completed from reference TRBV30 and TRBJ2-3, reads SQTIHQWPATLVQPVGSPLSLECTVEGTSNPNLYWYRQAAGRGLQLLFYSVGIGQISSEVPQNLSASRPQDRQFILSSKKLLLSDSGFYLCAWSALAGGPTDTQYFGPGTRLTVL.

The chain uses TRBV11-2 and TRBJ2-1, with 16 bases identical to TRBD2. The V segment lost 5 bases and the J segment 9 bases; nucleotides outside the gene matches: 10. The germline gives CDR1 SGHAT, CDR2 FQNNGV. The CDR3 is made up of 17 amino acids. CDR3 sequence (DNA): TGTGCCAGCAGCCTAGGGACTAGCGGGAGGGCGGGGGGTGAGCAGTTCTTC. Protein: CASSLGTSGRAGGEQFF.

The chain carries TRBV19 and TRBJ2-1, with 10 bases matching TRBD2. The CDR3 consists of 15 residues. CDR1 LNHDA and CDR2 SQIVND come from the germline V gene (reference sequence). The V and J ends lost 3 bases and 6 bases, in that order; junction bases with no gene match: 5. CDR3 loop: CASSMKGTSVNEQFF. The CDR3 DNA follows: TGTGCCAGTAGTATGAAGGGGACTAGCGTCAATGAGCAGTTCTTC.

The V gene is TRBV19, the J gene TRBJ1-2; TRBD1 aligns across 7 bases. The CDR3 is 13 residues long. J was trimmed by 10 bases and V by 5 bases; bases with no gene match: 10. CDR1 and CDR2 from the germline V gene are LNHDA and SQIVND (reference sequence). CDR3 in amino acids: CASSPGQLVVYTF. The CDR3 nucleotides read TGTGCCAGTAGTCCGGGACAGCTAGTCGTCTACACCTTC.

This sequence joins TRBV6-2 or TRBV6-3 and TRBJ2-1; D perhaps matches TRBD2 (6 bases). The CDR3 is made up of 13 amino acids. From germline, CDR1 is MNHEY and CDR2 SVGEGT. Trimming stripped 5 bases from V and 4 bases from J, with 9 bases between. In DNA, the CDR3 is TGTGCCAGCAGTACCGGGAGTTACAATGAGCAGTTCTTC. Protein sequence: CASSTGSYNEQFF.

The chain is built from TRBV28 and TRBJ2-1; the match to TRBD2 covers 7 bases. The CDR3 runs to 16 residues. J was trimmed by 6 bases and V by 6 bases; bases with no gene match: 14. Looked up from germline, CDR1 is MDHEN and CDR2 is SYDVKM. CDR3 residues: CASSFHGRSWGNEQFF. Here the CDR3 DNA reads TGTGCCAGCAGCTTCCACGGGAGGAGTTGGGGCAATGAGCAGTTCTTC.

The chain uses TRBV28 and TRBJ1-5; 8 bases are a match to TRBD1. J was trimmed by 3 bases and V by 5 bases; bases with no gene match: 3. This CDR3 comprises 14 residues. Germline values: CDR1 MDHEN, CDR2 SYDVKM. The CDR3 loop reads CASSPDRANQPQHF. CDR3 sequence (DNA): TGTGCCAGCAGTCCGGACAGGGCCAATCAGCCCCAGCATTTT.

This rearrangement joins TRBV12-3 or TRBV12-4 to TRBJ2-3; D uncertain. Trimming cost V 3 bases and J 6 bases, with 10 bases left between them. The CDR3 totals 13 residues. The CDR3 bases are TGTGCCAGCAGTTTGGGCTGGCAGGATACGCAGTATTTT. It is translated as CASSLGWQDTQYF.

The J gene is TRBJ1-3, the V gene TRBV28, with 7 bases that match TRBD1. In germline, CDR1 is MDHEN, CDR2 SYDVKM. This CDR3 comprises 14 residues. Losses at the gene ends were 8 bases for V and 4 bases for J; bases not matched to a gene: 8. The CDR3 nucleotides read TGTGCCAGCGGAACTCCAGGGGGAGGAAACACCATATATTTT. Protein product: CASGTPGGGNTIYF.

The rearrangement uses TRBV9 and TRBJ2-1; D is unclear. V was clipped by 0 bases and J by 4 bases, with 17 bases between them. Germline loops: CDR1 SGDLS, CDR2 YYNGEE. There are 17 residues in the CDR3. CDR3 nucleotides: TGTGCCAGCAGCGTAGGTAAAGCATTATCCCAATACAATGAGCAGTTCTTC. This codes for CASSVGKALSQYNEQFF.

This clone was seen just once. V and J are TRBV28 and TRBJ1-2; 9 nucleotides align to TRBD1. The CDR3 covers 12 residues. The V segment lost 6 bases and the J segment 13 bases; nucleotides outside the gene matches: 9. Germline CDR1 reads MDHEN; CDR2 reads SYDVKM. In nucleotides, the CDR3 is TGTGCCAGCAGATTCCGACAGGGGGGAGCCACCTTC. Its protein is CASRFRQGGATF.

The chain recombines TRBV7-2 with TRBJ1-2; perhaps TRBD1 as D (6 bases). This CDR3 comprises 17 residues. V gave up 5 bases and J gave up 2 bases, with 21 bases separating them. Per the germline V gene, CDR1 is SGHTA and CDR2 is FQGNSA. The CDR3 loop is CASSPRTALLPNYGYTF. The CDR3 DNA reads TGTGCCAGCAGCCCTCGGACAGCCCTCCTCCCAAACTATGGCTACACCTTC.

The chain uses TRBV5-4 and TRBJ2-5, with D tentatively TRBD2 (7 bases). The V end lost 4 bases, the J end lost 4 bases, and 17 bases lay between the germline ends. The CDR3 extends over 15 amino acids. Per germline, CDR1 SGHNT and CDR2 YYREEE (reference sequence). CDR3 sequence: CASSLEGGAAETQYF. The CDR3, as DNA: TGTGCCAGCAGCCTCGAAGGGGGGGCGGCAGAGACCCAGTACTTC.

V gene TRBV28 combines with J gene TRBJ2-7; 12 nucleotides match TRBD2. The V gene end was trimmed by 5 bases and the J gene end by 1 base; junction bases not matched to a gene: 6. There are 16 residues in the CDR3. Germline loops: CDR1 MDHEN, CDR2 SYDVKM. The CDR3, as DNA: TGTGCCAGCAGTCCTGGGACTAGCGGGCGATCCTACGAGCAGTACTTC. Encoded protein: CASSPGTSGRSYEQYF.

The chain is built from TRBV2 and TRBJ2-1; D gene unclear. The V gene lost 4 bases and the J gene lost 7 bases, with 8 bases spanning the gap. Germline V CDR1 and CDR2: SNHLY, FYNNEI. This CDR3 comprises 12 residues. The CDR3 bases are TGTGCCAGCAGTGTTTTGGAGAATGAGCAGTTCTTC. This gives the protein CASSVLENEQFF.

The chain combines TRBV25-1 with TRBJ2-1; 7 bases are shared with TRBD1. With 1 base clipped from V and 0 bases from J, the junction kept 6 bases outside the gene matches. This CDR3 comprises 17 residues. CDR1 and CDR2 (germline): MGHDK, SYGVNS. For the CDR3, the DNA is TGTGCCAGCAGTGAATTCAGGGCAGGGGGCTCCTACAATGAGCAGTTCTTC. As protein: CASSEFRAGGSYNEQFF.

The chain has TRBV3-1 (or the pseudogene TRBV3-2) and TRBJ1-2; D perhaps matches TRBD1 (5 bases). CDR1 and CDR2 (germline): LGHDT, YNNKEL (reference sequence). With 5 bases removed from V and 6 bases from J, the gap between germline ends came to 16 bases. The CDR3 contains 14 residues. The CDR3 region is CASSDGGGADGYTF. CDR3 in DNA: TGTGCCAGCAGCGACGGAGGAGGGGCGGATGGCTACACCTTC.

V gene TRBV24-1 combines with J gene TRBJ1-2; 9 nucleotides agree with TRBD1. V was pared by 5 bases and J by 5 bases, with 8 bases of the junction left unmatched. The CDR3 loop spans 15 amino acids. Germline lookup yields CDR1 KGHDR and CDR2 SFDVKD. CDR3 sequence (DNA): TGTGCCACCAGTGCCCCGGACAGGGGAAATTATGGCTACACCTTC. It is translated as CATSAPDRGNYGYTF.

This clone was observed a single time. DNA of the CDR3: TGCGCCAGCAGCTTGGAAGGTGGCAGGGGCTATGGCTACACCTTC. It yields the protein CASSLEGGRGYGYTF. The rearrangement links TRBV5-1 to TRBJ1-2; a weak D match, TRBD1 (6 bases). The V end lost 0 bases, the J end lost 4 bases, and 13 bases lay between the germline ends. This CDR3 region has 15 residues. Germline V CDR1 and CDR2: SGHRS, YFSETQ.

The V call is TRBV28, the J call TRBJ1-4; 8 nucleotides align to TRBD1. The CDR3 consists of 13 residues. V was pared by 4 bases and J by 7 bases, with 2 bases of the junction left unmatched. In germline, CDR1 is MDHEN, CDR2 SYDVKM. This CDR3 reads CASSSGQGEKLFF. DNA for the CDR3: TGTGCCAGCAGTTCCGGACAGGGTGAAAAACTGTTTTTT.

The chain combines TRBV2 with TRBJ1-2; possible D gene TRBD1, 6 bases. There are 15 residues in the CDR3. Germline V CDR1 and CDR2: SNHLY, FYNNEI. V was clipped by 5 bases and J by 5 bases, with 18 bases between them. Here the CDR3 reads CASSLSWQGIYGYTF. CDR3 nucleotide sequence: TGTGCCAGCAGTCTATCCTGGCAGGGGATTTATGGCTACACCTTC.

CDR3 sequence reads: CASSRVINEKLFF. The CDR3 bases are TGCGCCAGCAGTCGAGTTATTAATGAAAAACTGTTTTTT. J is TRBJ1-4 and V is TRBV4-1; the D is unclear. The ends were cut back, 6 bases at V and 4 bases at J, with 9 bases in the middle. The CDR3 loop spans 13 amino acids. CDR1 is MGHRA, CDR2 YSYEKL, per germline.

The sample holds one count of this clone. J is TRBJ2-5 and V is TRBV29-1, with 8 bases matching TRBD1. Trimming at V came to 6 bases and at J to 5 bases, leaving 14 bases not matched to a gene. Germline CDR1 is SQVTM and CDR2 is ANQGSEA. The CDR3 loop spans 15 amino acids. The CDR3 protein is CSVIDRDRTPETQYF. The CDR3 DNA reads TGCAGCGTGATCGACCGGGACAGGACCCCTGAGACCCAGTACTTC.

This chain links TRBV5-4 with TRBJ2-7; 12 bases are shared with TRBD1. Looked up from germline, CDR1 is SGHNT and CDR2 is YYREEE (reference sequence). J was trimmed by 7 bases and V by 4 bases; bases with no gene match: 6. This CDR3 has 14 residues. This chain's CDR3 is CASSQGQGAGEQYF. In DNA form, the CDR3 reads TGTGCCAGCAGCCAGGGACAGGGGGCGGGGGAGCAGTACTTC.

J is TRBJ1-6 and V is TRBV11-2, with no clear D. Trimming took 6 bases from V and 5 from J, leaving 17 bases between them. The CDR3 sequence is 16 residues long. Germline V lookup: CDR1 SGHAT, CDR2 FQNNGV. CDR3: CASRELDKRDNSPLHF. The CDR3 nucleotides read TGTGCCAGCAGGGAACTCGACAAGCGGGATAATTCACCCCTCCACTTT.